This T cell receptor (beta chain) originates from a study of Ad26.COV2.S vaccination and SARS-CoV-2 variants. Study observations and caveats: Vaccine recipients had higher spike-specific TCR breadth than placebo recipients.

Assay: immunoSEQ multiplex PCR; the TCRdb copy retains only in-frame clones and omits some. This sample has fewer than 400,000 clones, with roughly 86% found just once. Worth noting for this clone: Its antigen remains unknown.

Trimming cost V 4 bases and J 6 bases; bases outside gene matches: 5. There are 14 residues in the CDR3. CDR1 SGHNT and CDR2 YYREEE come from the germline V gene (reference sequence). Noted treatment: roughly 18 received Ad26.COV2.S at low or high dose, single or two shots; about 5 received placebo; per-sample allocation not given. The study sampled participants on day 63 after the first vaccine or placebo injection. In the vaccine, an Ad26 vector expressed the SARS-CoV-2 spike of the Wuhan strain. The chain joins TRBV5-4 to TRBJ2-2; 8 bases are shared with TRBD1. The sequencing here drew on peripheral blood, taken in a trial of Ad26.COV2.S vaccine versus placebo. The receptor comes from a person between 18 and 59 years old who received the Ad26.COV2.S COVID-19 vaccine or a placebo. The CDR3 spells CASSVIQGAGELFF. The CDR3 coding sequence is TGTGCCAGCAGCGTCATACAGGGGGCCGGGGAGCTGTTTTTT. The variable domain in full, completed from reference TRBV5-4 and TRBJ2-2, reads ETGVTQSPTHLIKTRGQQVTLRCSSQSGHNTVSWYQQALGQGPQFIFQYYREEENGRGNFPPRFSGLQFPNYSSELNVNALELDDSALYLCASSVIQGAGELFFGEGSRLTVL.